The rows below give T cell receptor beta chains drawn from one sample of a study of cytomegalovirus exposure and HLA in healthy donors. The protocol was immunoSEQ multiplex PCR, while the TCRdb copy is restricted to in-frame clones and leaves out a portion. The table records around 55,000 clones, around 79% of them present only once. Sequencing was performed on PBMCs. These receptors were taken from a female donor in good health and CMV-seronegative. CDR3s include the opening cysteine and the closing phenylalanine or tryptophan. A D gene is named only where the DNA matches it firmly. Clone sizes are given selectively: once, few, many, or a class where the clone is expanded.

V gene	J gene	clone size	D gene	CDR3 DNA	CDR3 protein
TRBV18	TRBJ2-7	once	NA	TGTGCCAGCTCACCAGGGGTAGGGGTTTCATACTTC	CASSPGVGVSYF
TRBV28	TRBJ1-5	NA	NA	TGTGCCAGCAGCCTTACAGGGCATCAGCCCCAGCATTTT	CASSLTGHQPQHF
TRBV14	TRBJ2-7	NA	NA	TGTGCCAGCAGCCAAGATTGGGGGGAACCCTACGAGCAGTACTTC	CASSQDWGEPYEQYF
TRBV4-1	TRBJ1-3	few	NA	TGCGCCAGCAGCCAAGAGACTACAGGGCAAATTTACTCTGGAAACACCATATATTTT	CASSQETTGQIYSGNTIYF
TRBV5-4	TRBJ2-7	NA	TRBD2	TGTGCCAGCAGCCCAAGGACTAGCGGGAGAGTAAGCGAGCAGTACTTC	CASSPRTSGRVSEQYF
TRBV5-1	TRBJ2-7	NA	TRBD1	TGCGCCAGCAGCTTTGTCCAGGGGGCATTCGAGCAGTACTTC	CASSFVQGAFEQYF
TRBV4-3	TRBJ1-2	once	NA	TGCGCCAGCAGCCAAGCAGCCCGAGGATATGGCTACACCTTC	CASSQAARGYGYTF
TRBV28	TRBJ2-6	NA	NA	TGTGCCACCGTACCGGGACTGAGCTCTGGGGCCAACGTCCTGACTTTC	CATVPGLSSGANVLTF
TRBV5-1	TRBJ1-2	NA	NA	TGCGCCAGCAGCTTGGACCCCGGACGGGGCTATGGCTACACCTTC	CASSLDPGRGYGYTF
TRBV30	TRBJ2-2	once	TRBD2	TGTGCCTGGAGTGTAATACCGGGGAGCGGGATCCGTCCCGGGGAGCTGTTTTTT	CAWSVIPGSGIRPGELFF
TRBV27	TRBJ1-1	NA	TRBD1	TGTGCCAGCAGTTTAGGCAGGGGGTCAGTTGAAGCTTTCTTT	CASSLGRGSVEAFF
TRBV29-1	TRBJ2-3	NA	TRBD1	TGCAGCGCAAAGGACAGGGTAAATACGCAGTATTTT	CSAKDRVNTQYF
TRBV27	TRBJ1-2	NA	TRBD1	TGTGCCAGCAGTTCCTCGCCAACAGGGGGGTATGGCTACACCTTC	CASSSSPTGGYGYTF
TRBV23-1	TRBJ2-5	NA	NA	TGCGCCAGCAGTCAACTTACTAGGATTGAGACCCAGTACTTC	CASSQLTRIETQYF